This T cell receptor (beta chain) was sequenced in a study of CXCR3-negative and CXCR3-positive naive CD8 T cells. Study outcomes and limitations: Diversity proved comparably high across both naive subsets and much lower in memory CD8+ cells. Naive cells positive for CXCR3 carried more hydrophobic TRB CDR3s than CXCR3-negative ones.

Details on this clonotype: The antigen is unknown.

Germline V lookup: CDR1 SGHDN, CDR2 FVKESK. This CDR3 has 17 amino acids. TRB cDNA libraries were made by UMI-labeled 5' RACE. TCRdb reprocessed the 5' RACE reads, with one entry per CDR3 protein and no DNA. The sample table sets out around 140,000 distinct CDR3 sequences. Sequenced sample: naive CXCR3+ CD8+ T cells from blood. This sample's subset: CD45RO-CCR7+CD27+CD95- naive CD8+ T cells expressing CXCR3 (TNR3+). The chain is built from TRBV14 and TRBJ2-3; no DNA is available, so the TRBD1 call from TCRdb remains unchecked. The source of this sequence is a human donor in good health. Some clones in this sample may be carry-over from other donors' samples. This chain's CDR3 is CASSQDPGGRWADTQYF.